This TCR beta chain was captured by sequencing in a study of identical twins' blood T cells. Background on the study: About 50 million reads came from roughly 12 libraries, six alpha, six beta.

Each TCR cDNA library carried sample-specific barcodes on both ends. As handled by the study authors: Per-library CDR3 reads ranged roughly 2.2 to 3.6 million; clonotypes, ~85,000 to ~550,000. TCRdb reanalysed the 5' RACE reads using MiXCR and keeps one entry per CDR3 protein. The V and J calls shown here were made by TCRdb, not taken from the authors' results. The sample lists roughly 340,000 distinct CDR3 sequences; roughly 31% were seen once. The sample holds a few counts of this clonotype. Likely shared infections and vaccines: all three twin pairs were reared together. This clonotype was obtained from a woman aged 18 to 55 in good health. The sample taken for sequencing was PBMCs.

In DNA, the CDR3 is TGCGCCAGCACTCTAGTGGAGTACAATGAGCAGTTCTTC. This sequence encodes CASTLVEYNEQFF. The chain recombines TRBV10-2 with TRBJ2-1; D not resolved. V was trimmed by 7 bases and J by 4 bases, leaving 11 bases between them. CDR1 and CDR2 (germline): WSHSY, SAAADI. The CDR3 is 13 amino acids.